The T cell receptor (beta chain) under discussion was sequenced for a study of human T cells and chemical hapten exposure. Overall study: Researchers reported sensitizing a roughly 2 cm by roughly 2 cm upper inner arm skin site with 2% DPC. TCR yields per sample varied mostly from small pooled library volume differences.

TCRdb fed the RACE reads into MiXCR, producing one record per CDR3 protein. The sample holds more than 70,000 distinct CDR3 sequences, 8.5% seen once. This clonotype has a handful of counts. Time point of the sample: pre-sensitization, week 0. Specified treatment: therapeutic diphenylcyclopropenone sensitization with weekly scalp DPC. This specimen was whole blood, taken in connection with sensitization to the hapten diphenylcyclopropenone (DPC). The receptor was isolated from a man in his forties with alopecia areata. Some clones in this sample may be carry-over from other donors' samples.

DNA for the CDR3: TGTGCCAGCCTTCGGGGGAGGGACTACCAAGAGACCCAGTACTTC. Translation: CASLRGRDYQETQYF. The chain has TRBV6-2 or TRBV6-3 and TRBJ2-5, with 7 bases fitting TRBD2. V lost 8 bases to trimming and J lost 0 bases; unmatched junction nucleotides: 9. The CDR3 length is 15 residues. CDR1 and CDR2 from the germline V gene are MNHEY and SVGEGT.